This entry is about one TCR beta chain. What it binds is not known. This sample stems from a study of CD8 T cells in Susac syndrome. TEMRA cells were FACS-enriched, with CD8+ and CD4+ T cells isolated negatively. Germline V gene lookup returns CDR1 LNHDA and CDR2 SQIVND (reference sequence). V was cut by 9 bases and J by 2 bases, with 13 bases left in between. There are 13 residues in the CDR3. Notes on the study in general: The authors found some 15 Susac-specific public clones in total CD8+ repertoires and roughly five in CD8+ TEMRA repertoires.

An amount of RNA that ranged from roughly 0.5 to 1 ug was reverse transcribed with random hexamers. Each CDR3 protein gets one entry after TCRdb re-called the immunoSEQ multiplex PCR reads with MiXCR. The repertoire holds 95,000 to 150,000 distinct CDR3 sequences, with 85% to 95% as singletons. What was sequenced was CD8+ T cells from PBMCs. The chain links TRBV19 to TRBJ1-2; TRBD1 might be the D (6 bases). This receptor was taken from a human donor with Susac syndrome. The CDR3 DNA reads as TGTGCCAGCGGGACACCCAACAACTATGGCTACACCTTC. This translates into CASGTPNNYGYTF.